This TCR beta chain came from a study of synovial regulatory T cells in juvenile arthritis. Per germline, CDR1 SGHTA and CDR2 FQGNSA. This CDR3 has 13 amino acids. There is no recorded DNA. Its frequency marks this clone as medium-sized. Matched peripheral blood accompanied the synovial fluid taken from each patient with active arthritis. Repertoires were generated with immunoSEQ multiplex PCR, while TCRdb's copy carries only in-frame clones and drops some. Its table lists about 2,500 clones. The sequencing input was Treg cells from the synovium. The TCR originated in a donor aged 2-35 years with juvenile idiopathic arthritis. The chain joins TRBV7-2 to TRBJ2-1; TCRdb's D call of TRBD1 is untestable without DNA. The CDR3 reads CASSTSSYNEQFF.